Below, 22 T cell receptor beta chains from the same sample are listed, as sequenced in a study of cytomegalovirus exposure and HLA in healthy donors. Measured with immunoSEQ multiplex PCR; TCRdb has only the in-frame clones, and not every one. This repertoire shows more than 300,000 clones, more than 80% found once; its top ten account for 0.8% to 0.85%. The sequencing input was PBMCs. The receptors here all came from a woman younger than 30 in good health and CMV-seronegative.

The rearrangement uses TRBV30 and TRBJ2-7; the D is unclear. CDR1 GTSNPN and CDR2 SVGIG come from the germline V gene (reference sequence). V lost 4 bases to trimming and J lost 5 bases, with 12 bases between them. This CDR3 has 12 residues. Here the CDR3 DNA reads TGTGCCTGGAACACGGGTTCCCACGAGCAGTACTTC. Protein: CAWNTGSHEQYF.

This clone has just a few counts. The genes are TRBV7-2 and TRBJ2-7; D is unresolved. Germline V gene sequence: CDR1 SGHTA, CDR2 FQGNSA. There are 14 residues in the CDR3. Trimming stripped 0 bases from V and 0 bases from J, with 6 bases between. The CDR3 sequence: CASSLASSSYEQYF. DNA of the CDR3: TGTGCCAGCAGCTTAGCGTCGAGCTCCTACGAGCAGTACTTC.

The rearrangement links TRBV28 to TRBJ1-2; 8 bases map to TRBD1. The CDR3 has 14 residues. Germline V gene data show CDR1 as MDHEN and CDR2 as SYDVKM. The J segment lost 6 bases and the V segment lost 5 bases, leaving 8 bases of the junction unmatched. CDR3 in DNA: TGTGCCAGCAGTCTAAGGACAGGGAATCATGGCTACACCTTC. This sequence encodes CASSLRTGNHGYTF.

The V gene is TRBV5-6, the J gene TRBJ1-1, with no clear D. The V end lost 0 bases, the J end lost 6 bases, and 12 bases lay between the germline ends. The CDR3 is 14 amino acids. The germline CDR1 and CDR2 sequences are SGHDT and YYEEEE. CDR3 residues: CASSLVAGRAEAFF. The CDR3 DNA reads TGTGCCAGCAGCTTGGTGGCGGGGAGGGCTGAAGCTTTCTTT.

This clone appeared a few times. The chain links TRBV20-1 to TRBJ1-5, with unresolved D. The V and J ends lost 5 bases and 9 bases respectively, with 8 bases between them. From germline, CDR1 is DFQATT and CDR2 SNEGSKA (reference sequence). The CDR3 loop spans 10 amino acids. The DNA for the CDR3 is TGCAGTGCTTCGCGCGGGCCCCAGCATTTT. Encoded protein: CSASRGPQHF.

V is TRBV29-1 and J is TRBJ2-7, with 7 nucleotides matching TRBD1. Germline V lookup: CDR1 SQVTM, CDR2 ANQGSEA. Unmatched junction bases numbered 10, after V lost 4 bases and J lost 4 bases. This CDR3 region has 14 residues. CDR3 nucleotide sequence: TGCAGCGTTGTGGCAGGGCTACAGGGGTACGAGCAGTACTTC. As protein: CSVVAGLQGYEQYF.

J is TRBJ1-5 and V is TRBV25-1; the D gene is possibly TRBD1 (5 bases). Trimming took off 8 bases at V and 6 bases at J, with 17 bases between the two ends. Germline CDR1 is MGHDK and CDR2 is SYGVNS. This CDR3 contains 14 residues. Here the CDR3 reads CASSLGGVSQPQHF. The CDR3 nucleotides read TGTGCCAGCTCCCTCGGGGGGGTTAGTCAGCCCCAGCATTTT. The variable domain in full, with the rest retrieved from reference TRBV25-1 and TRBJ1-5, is EADIYQTPRYLVIGTGKKITLECSQTMGHDKMYWYQQDPGMELHLIHYSYGVNSTEKGDLSSESTVSRIRTEHFPLTLESARPSHTSQYLCASSLGGVSQPQHFGDGTRLSIL.

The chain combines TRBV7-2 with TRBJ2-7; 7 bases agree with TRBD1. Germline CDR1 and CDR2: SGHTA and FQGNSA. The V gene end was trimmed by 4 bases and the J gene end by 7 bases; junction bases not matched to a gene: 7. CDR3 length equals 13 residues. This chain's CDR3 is CASSSDRQGEQYF. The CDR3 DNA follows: TGTGCCAGCAGCTCGGACAGGCAAGGGGAGCAGTACTTC.

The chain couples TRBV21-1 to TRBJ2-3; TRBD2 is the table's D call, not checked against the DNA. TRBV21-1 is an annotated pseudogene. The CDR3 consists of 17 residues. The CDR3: CASSKHGERQNTDTQYF. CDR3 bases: TGTGCCAGCAGCAAACATGGAGAGCGGCAAAACACAGATACGCAGTATTTT.

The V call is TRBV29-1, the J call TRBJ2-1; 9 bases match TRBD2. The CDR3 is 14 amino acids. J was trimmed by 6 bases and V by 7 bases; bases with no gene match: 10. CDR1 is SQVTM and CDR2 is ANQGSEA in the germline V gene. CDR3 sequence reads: CSAVAGGGFNEQFF. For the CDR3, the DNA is TGCAGCGCTGTCGCGGGGGGGGGTTTCAATGAGCAGTTCTTC.

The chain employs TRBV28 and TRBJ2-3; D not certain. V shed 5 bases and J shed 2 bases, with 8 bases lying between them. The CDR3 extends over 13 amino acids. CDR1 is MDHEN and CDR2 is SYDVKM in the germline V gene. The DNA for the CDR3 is TGTGCCAGCAGTCCTTATATCACAGATACGCAGTATTTT. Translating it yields CASSPYITDTQYF.

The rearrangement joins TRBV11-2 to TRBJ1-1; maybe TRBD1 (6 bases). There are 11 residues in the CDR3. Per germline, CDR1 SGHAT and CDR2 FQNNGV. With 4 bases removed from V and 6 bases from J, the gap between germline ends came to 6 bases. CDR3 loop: CASSWGPEAFF. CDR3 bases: TGTGCCAGCAGCTGGGGGCCTGAAGCTTTCTTT.

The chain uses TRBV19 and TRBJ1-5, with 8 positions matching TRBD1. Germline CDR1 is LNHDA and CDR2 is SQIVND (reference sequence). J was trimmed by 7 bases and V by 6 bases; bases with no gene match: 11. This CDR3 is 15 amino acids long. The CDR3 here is CASRKRGQGSQPQHF. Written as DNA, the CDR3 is TGTGCCAGTAGAAAGCGCGGACAGGGCAGCCAGCCCCAGCATTTT.

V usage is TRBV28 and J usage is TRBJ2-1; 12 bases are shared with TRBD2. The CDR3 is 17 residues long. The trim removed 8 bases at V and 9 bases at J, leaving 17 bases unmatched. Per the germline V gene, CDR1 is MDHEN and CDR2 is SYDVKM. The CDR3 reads CASHTPGLAGGPGEQFF. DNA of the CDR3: TGTGCCAGCCATACACCGGGTCTAGCGGGGGGGCCCGGTGAGCAGTTCTTC.

The CDR3 region is CASSSLPARGANVLTF. The CDR3 DNA reads TGCGCCAGCAGCTCCTTACCCGCGAGAGGGGCCAACGTCCTGACTTTC. V gene TRBV5-1 combines with J gene TRBJ2-6; no definite D call. Trimming removed 3 bases from V and 4 bases from J, with 14 bases in between. In germline, CDR1 is SGHRS, CDR2 YFSETQ. The CDR3 runs to 16 residues.

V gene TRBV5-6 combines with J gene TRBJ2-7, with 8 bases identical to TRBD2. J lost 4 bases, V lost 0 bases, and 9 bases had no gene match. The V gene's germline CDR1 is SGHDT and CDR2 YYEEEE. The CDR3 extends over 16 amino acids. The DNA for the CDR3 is TGTGCCAGCAGCTTGGGACCCAGCGGGGGAAGTTACGAGCAGTACTTC. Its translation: CASSLGPSGGSYEQYF.

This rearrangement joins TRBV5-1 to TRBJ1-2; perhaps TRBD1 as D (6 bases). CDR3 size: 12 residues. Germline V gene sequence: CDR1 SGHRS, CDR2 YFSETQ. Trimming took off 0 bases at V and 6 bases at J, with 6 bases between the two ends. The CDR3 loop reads CASSLDRDGYTF. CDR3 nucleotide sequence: TGCGCCAGCAGCTTGGACAGGGATGGCTACACCTTC.

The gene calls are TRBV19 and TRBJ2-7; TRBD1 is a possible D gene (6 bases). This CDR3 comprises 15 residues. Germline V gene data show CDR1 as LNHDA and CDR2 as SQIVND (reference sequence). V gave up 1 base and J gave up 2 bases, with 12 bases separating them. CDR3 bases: TGTGCCAGTAGTATAGGGGGCAGGGGCCCCTACGAGCAGTACTTC. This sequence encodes CASSIGGRGPYEQYF.

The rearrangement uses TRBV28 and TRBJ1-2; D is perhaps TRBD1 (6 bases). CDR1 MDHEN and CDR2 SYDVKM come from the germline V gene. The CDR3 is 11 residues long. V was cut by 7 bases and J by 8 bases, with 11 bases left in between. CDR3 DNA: TGTGCCAGCATGTATAGGGGGGGCTACACCTTC. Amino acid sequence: CASMYRGGYTF.

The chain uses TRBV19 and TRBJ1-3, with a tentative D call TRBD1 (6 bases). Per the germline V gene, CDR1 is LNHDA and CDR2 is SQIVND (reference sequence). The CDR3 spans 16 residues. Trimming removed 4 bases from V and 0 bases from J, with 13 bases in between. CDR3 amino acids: CASSRRTASSGNTIYF. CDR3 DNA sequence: TGTGCCAGTAGTAGAAGGACAGCGAGCTCTGGAAACACCATATATTTT.

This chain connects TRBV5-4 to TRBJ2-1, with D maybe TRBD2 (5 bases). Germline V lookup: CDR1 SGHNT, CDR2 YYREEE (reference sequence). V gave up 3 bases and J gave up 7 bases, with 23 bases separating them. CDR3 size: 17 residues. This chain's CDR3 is CASSSAAERTLQNEQFF. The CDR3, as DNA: TGTGCCAGCAGCTCCGCTGCTGAGCGGACCTTACAGAATGAGCAGTTCTTC.

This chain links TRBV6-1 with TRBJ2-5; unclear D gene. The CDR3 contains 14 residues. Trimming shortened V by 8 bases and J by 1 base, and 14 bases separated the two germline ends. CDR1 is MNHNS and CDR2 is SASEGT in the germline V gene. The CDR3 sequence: CASSPSIPQETQYF. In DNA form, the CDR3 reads TGTGCCAGCTCCCCATCCATCCCCCAAGAGACCCAGTACTTC.